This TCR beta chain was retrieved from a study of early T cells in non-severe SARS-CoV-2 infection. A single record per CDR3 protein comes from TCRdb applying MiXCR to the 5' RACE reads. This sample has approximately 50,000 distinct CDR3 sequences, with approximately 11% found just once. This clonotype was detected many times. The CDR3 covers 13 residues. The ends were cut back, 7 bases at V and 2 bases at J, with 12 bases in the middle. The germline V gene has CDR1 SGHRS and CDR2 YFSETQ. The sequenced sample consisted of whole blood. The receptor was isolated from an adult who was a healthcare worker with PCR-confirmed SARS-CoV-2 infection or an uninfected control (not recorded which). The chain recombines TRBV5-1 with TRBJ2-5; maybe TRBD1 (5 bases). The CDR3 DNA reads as TGCGCCAGCCCAGGGATTCCACAAGAGACCCAGTACTTC. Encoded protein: CASPGIPQETQYF.